Listed below are T cell receptor beta chains from one sample, sequenced in a study of beta chain features in type 1 diabetes. Clones were read by immunoSEQ multiplex PCR, and TCRdb kept only the in-frame ones, dropping some. The top ten hold 0.019% of the sample, which has 240,000 or so clones, about 15% seen once. The sequenced sample was naive CD4+ T cells from blood. The receptors derive from a man under 40 with type 1 diabetes. The CDR3 runs from the conserved cysteine through the conserved F or W. A D gene is named only where the DNA matches it firmly. Size is omitted from some rows. Given values are once, few, many or a class for expanded clones.

j_call	d_call	clone_size	v_call	cdr3_nt	cdr3_aa
TRBJ2-6	.	few	TRBV9	TGTGCCAGCAGCCCCTCCGGGGGAACAGCCTTCTCTGGGGCCAACGTCCTGACTTTC	CASSPSGGTAFSGANVLTF
TRBJ1-2	TRBD1	.	TRBV6-5	TGTGCCAGCAAACGACAGGGCGATGGCTACACCTTC	CASKRQGDGYTF
TRBJ2-1	TRBD2	once	TRBV10-3	TGTGCCATCAGTGAGCCGGGACTAGGAGGGTTTAATGAGCAGTTCTTC	CAISEPGLGGFNEQFF
TRBJ1-1	TRBD1	few	TRBV4-1	TGCGCCAGCAGCCTTGGGACAGCTAGCCCTGGAGCTTTCTTT	CASSLGTASPGAFF
TRBJ2-1	.	.	TRBV5-1	TGCGCCAGCAGCCTAGAGAATGAGCAGTTCTTC	CASSLENEQFF
TRBJ2-2	.	few	TRBV28	TGTGCCAGCAGTCCCCCGATAGATACCGGGGAGCTGTTTTTT	CASSPPIDTGELFF
TRBJ2-7	.	few	TRBV29-1	TGCAGCGTTGAAGGGAGAGGACAGATACGTAACTTC	CSVEGRGQIRNF
TRBJ1-1	.	.	TRBV7-6	TGTGCCAGCAGCCCTGCGGGCTCATGGACCTTTACTGAAGCTTTCTTT	CASSPAGSWTFTEAFF
TRBJ1-1	.	few	TRBV5-1	TGCGCCAGCAGCACAGATAATGTGAACACTGAAGCTTTCTTT	CASSTDNVNTEAFF
TRBJ2-7	.	.	TRBV27	TGTGCCAGGACCAGACTTCCCTACGAGCAGTACTTC	CARTRLPYEQYF
TRBJ2-2	.	.	TRBV7-2	TGTGCCAGCAGCTGGGCGGGGTTGGGCACCGGGGAGCTGTTTTTT	CASSWAGLGTGELFF
TRBJ1-1	.	once	TRBV18	TGTGCCACCTCCGCTGGGAGCGGGGCTGAAGCTTTCTTT	CATSAGSGAEAFF
TRBJ2-3	TRBD1	few	TRBV9	TGTGCCAGCAGCGTAGGGACAGGGAGTGCAGATACGCAGTATTTT	CASSVGTGSADTQYF
TRBJ2-7	TRBD1	few	TRBV7-9	TGTGCCAGCAGCTTAGCCACACAGGGGGAGCAGTACTTC	CASSLATQGEQYF
TRBJ2-5	TRBD1	few	TRBV29-1	TGCAGCGTGGAGACAGGGGTAGAGACCCAGTACTTC	CSVETGVETQYF